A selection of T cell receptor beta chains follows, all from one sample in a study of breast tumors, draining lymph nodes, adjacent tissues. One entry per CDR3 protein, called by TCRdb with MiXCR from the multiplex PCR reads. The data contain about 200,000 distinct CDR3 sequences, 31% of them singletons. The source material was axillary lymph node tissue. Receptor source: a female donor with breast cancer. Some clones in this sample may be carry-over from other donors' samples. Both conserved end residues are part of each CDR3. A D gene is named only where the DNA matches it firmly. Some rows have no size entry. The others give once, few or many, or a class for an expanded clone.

TGTGCCAGCAGCCCATTCGGGACAATTAACACAGATACGCAGTATTTT,CASSPFGTINTDTQYF,TRBV7-2,many,TRBJ2-3,NA
TGTGCCAGTAGTAGCCGACGGGGGAGCACAGATACGCAGTATTTT,CASSSRRGSTDTQYF,TRBV19,many,TRBJ2-3,NA
TGTGCCAGCAGCTTTGAGTTGGAGACCCTAGAGACCCAGTACTTC,CASSFELETLETQYF,TRBV7-2,many,TRBJ2-5,NA
TGTGCCAGCAGCTCAAAGGAGACCCAGTACTTC,CASSSKETQYF,TRBV7-9,NA,TRBJ2-5,NA
TGCGCCAGCAGCTTCCAGCTAGCGGGAGCCTACGAGCAGTACTTC,CASSFQLAGAYEQYF,TRBV5-1,many,TRBJ2-7,TRBD2
TGTGCCAGCAGTGGGTCCCGCTCTGGAAACACCATATATTTT,CASSGSRSGNTIYF,TRBV6-1,many,TRBJ1-3,NA
TGTGCCAGCAGCCAGCGGGACAGAGAAGGACTACCTTCCTACGAGCAGTACTTC,CASSQRDREGLPSYEQYF,TRBV11-2,NA,TRBJ2-7,NA
TGTGCCACCCAGTCTGGGGGGGGGTTCTACAATGAGCAGTTCTTC,CATQSGGGFYNEQFF,TRBV10-3,many,TRBJ2-1,TRBD2
TGTGCCAGCAGTTCCTCCGGGAGTGATACGCAGTATTTT,CASSSSGSDTQYF,TRBV28,NA,TRBJ2-3,NA
TGTGCCAGCAGAGCCGGGACAGGGTATGGCTACACCTTC,CASRAGTGYGYTF,TRBV2,NA,TRBJ1-2,TRBD1
TGCGCCACCAAAAAAGGGGGCAGCCGCACAGATACGCAGTATTTT,CATKKGGSRTDTQYF,TRBV5-1,many,TRBJ2-3,TRBD1
TGTGCCAGCAGTACCGCGGGAGGAAACCAAGAGACCCAGTACTTC,CASSTAGGNQETQYF,TRBV2,many,TRBJ2-5,TRBD2
TGTGCCTGGAGACCGGATAGCAATCAGCCCCAGCATTTT,CAWRPDSNQPQHF,TRBV30,many,TRBJ1-5,NA
TGTGCCAGCAGAGACGGTGGCTCCTACAATGAGCAGTTCTTC,CASRDGGSYNEQFF,TRBV2,many,TRBJ2-1,NA
TGCAGCGTCCGCTCTAGCTCCTACAATGAGCAGTTCTTC,CSVRSSSYNEQFF,TRBV29-1,many,TRBJ2-1,NA
TGTGCCAGCAGCCAGGGACTAGCCGCGGCCAACGTCCTGACTTTC,CASSQGLAAANVLTF,TRBV11-2,NA,TRBJ2-6,TRBD2
TGTGCCAGCAGCCGGCTCACCGGGAGGGAGGCCCAGTACTTC,CASSRLTGREAQYF,TRBV6-5,few,TRBJ2-5,TRBD2
TGTGCCAGCTGGACGGGGGGGTCAGATACGCAGTATTTT,CASWTGGSDTQYF,TRBV6-6,many,TRBJ2-3,TRBD2
TGTGCCAGCAGTCACTCGAGGACAGGGGGCAACACCTTC,CASSHSRTGGNTF,TRBV6-5,many,TRBJ1-2,TRBD1
TGTGCCAGTAGTATATGGGGGGGGAATGAGCAGTTCTTC,CASSIWGGNEQFF,TRBV19,many,TRBJ2-1,TRBD2